This entry features one TCR beta chain sequence. Time point indicated: pre-sensitization, week 0. Treatment here: therapeutic diphenylcyclopropenone sensitization with weekly scalp DPC. This sample was taken from a study of human T cells and chemical hapten exposure. The wider study: Affected patients, primarily female, had alopecia areata, totalis or universalis.

TCRdb redid the calling of the RACE reads with MiXCR, one entry per CDR3 protein. This table has 95,000 to 150,000 distinct CDR3 sequences, less than 15% appearing once. Germline loops: CDR1 SGHAT, CDR2 FQNNGV. Trimming took 1 base from V and 1 from J; bases not matched to a gene: 3. The CDR3 spans 15 residues. The receptor comes from a woman younger than 35 with alopecia areata. Some clones in this sample may be carry-over from other donors' samples. The sequences come from whole blood, collected in connection with sensitization to the hapten diphenylcyclopropenone (DPC). The V gene is TRBV11-2, the J gene TRBJ2-5; 7 bases are a match to TRBD2. The CDR3 region is CASSLGGTTQETQYF. CDR3 DNA: TGTGCCAGCAGCTTAGGGGGGACTACCCAAGAGACCCAGTACTTC.